This T cell receptor delta chain was sequenced during a study of gamma-delta chains in newborns, infants, children. Study information: Innate gammadelta T cells reportedly expand polyclonally right after birth, driven by microbial exposure, per the title.

There are 19 residues in the CDR3. V was shortened by 0 bases and J by 0 bases, with 20 bases between the two germline ends. Germline V gives CDR1 TSWWSYY, CDR2 QGS. TCRdb redid the clone calls on the reads with CATT. The table records a few thousand delta-chain clones, less than 6% of them present only once. The J gene is TRDJ1, the V gene TRDV1; TRDD3 might be the D (5 bases). The sequenced material came from blood. The clonotype comes from a child who was a newborn, infant or young child, either healthy, febrile or measles-vaccinated (not recorded which). CDR3 in amino acids: CALGELLPLGYTDTDKLIF. In nucleotides, the CDR3 is TGTGCTCTTGGGGAACTACTGCCCCTAGGTTATACGGACACCGATAAACTCATCTTT.